This TCR beta chain was sequenced in a study of identical twins. TCRdb reprocessed the 5' RACE reads with MiXCR, giving one entry per CDR3 protein. The sample consists of 690,000 or so distinct CDR3 sequences, 8.6% of them appearing once. Note on this clonotype: Its antigen is unknown.

Broader study findings: With abundant cord blood beta clonotypes, insertions were fewer; memory repertoires showed no such pattern. Out-of-frame alpha sequences shared by twins were enriched for low generation probability.

These records were also assigned to another study, of yellow fever vaccine responses in identical twins.

The sequenced sample was PBMCs. The clonotype comes from a woman aged 18-30 years in good health.

In DNA, the CDR3 is TGTGCCAGCAGTTACGGGGGACGTAAATCCCTCCACTTT. It encodes CASSYGGRKSLHF. The V call is TRBV27, the J call TRBJ1-6; D possibly corresponds to TRBD1 (5 bases). Germline V CDR1 and CDR2: MNHEY, SMNVEV (reference sequence). The CDR3 consists of 13 residues. Trimming removed 4 bases at V and 14 bases at J, with 15 bases between.